The next 19 T cell receptor beta chains were all read from a single sample in a study of blood T cell repertoires in COVID-19. Produced via immunoSEQ multiplex PCR; TCRdb's table is partial and in-frame only. This table has 250,000 or so clones, roughly 81% appearing once. Input material: PBMCs or T cells enriched from blood (not recorded which). The receptors stem from a woman aged 45-60 years who had been exposed to COVID-19.

About this clone itself: The same CDR3 can be traced to other DNA sequences in this sample. V is TRBV3-1 (or the pseudogene TRBV3-2) and J is TRBJ1-5; the D gene is possibly TRBD1 (5 bases). This CDR3 is 14 amino acids long. In germline, CDR1 is LGHDT, CDR2 YNNKEL (reference sequence). Trimming removed 2 bases at V and 3 bases at J, with 8 bases between. Here the CDR3 reads CASSQSGNNQPQHF. DNA for the CDR3: TGTGCCAGCAGCCAATCAGGGAACAATCAGCCCCAGCATTTT.

J is TRBJ2-1 and V is TRBV28; the D gene is possibly TRBD2 (5 bases). This CDR3 has 12 amino acids. Germline CDR1 and CDR2: MDHEN and SYDVKM. The V and J ends lost 10 bases and 9 bases respectively, with 16 bases between them. CDR3 nucleotides: TGTGCCACCATAGCGACCCTAGGTGAGCAGTTCTTC. Protein: CATIATLGEQFF.

The CDR3 DNA reads TGTGCCAGCACCGAAAGACAGAGCTCCTATAATTCACCCCTCCACTTT. Translating it yields CASTERQSSYNSPLHF. The chain recombines TRBV2 with TRBJ1-6; D perhaps matches TRBD1 (5 bases). The CDR3 is 16 residues long. Trimming stripped 7 bases from V and 0 bases from J, with 13 bases between. CDR1 is SNHLY, CDR2 FYNNEI, per germline.

The chain's CDR3 is CASRLQGNYGYTF. The CDR3 region has the DNA TGTGCCAGCAGGCTTCAGGGAAACTATGGCTACACCTTC. The genes are TRBV28 and TRBJ1-2; D is perhaps TRBD1 (5 bases). The CDR3 is 13 residues long. V shed 6 bases and J shed 2 bases, with 10 bases lying between them. Germline V gene data show CDR1 as MDHEN and CDR2 as SYDVKM.

The chain employs TRBV29-1 and TRBJ1-2, with D possibly matching TRBD1 (5 bases). The V end was cut by 7 bases, the J end by 6 bases, with 30 bases between. This CDR3 region has 17 residues. Germline V gives CDR1 SQVTM, CDR2 ANQGSEA. This CDR3 is CSAKTVSGRSNSNGYTF. CDR3 sequence (DNA): TGCAGCGCTAAGACAGTGAGTGGGCGATCTAATAGTAATGGCTACACCTTC. The variable domain in full, with the rest retrieved from reference TRBV29-1 and TRBJ1-2, is SAVISQKPSRDICQRGTSLTIQCQVDSQVTMMFWYRQQPGQSLTLIATANQGSEATYESGFVIDKFPISRPNLTFSTLTVSNMSPEDSSIYLCSAKTVSGRSNSNGYTFGSGTRLTVV.

The CDR3 protein is CASSRIANYGYTF. CDR3 DNA sequence: TGTGCCAGCAGCCGCATAGCTAACTATGGCTACACCTTC. V usage is TRBV13 and J usage is TRBJ1-2; no clear D. Trimming stripped 5 bases from V and 0 bases from J, with 7 bases between. CDR3 length: 13 amino acids. CDR1 is PRHDT and CDR2 is FYEKMQ in the germline V gene (reference sequence).

This CDR3 is CAISESGLGETQYF. The CDR3 DNA is TGTGCCATCAGTGAGTCGGGACTGGGGGAGACCCAGTACTTC. The rearrangement joins TRBV10-3 to TRBJ2-5, with TRBD2 as a possible D gene (6 bases). This CDR3 contains 14 residues. Germline CDR1 is ENHRY and CDR2 is SYGVKD. Trimming stripped 0 bases from V and 5 bases from J, with 10 bases between.

This chain joins TRBV7-6 and TRBJ1-5; D is ambiguous. The ends were cut back, 2 bases at V and 7 bases at J, with 9 bases in the middle. The CDR3 loop spans 13 amino acids. CDR1 is SGHVS and CDR2 is FNYEAQ in the germline V gene. The CDR3 nucleotides read TGTGCCAGCAGCTTAATTGCGGGGCAGCCCCAGCATTTT. Amino acid sequence: CASSLIAGQPQHF.

V is TRBV7-2 and J is TRBJ1-2; 10 bases are shared with TRBD1. Looked up from germline, CDR1 is SGHTA and CDR2 is FQGNSA. V was pared by 4 bases and J by 0 bases, with 11 bases of the junction left unmatched. The CDR3 loop spans 18 amino acids. CDR3: CASSSYGTGVSSNYGYTF. The CDR3 bases are TGTGCCAGCAGCTCGTATGGGACAGGGGTCTCCTCTAACTATGGCTACACCTTC.

This chain connects TRBV9 to TRBJ2-1; D perhaps matches TRBD1 (6 bases). The CDR3 totals 15 residues. Trimming shortened V by 0 bases and J by 2 bases, and 9 bases separated the two germline ends. Germline loops: CDR1 SGDLS, CDR2 YYNGEE. Written as DNA, the CDR3 is TGTGCCAGCAGCGTAGTACAGGGAACCTACAATGAGCAGTTCTTC. Translating gives CASSVVQGTYNEQFF.

This chain uses TRBV7-2 with TRBJ2-5; 9 bases align to TRBD2. Per the germline V gene, CDR1 is SGHTA and CDR2 is FQGNSA. The ends lost 3 bases at V and 6 bases at J; junction bases unmatched: 2. CDR3 length: 13 amino acids. The CDR3, as DNA: TGTGCCAGCAGCTTGTCTAGCGGGAAGACCCAGTACTTC. It is translated as CASSLSSGKTQYF.

The chain uses TRBV7-2 and TRBJ1-2; a weak D match, TRBD1 (5 bases). V dropped 4 bases and J dropped 0 bases, with 15 bases sitting between them. There are 16 residues in the CDR3. Germline CDR1 is SGHTA and CDR2 is FQGNSA. The DNA of the CDR3 is TGTGCCAGCAGCTCAATCCGACAGCAAGCTAACTATGGCTACACCTTC. Translated, it gives CASSSIRQQANYGYTF.

The chain has TRBV5-6 and TRBJ1-1; no reliable D call. From germline, CDR1 is SGHDT and CDR2 YYEEEE. Trimming removed 6 bases at V and 4 bases at J, with 19 bases between. This CDR3 is built from 15 residues. The CDR3 region has the DNA TGTGCCAGCACCGCCAATCCCAGGCCAGGCACTGAAGCTTTCTTT. Protein product: CASTANPRPGTEAFF.

This chain links TRBV5-1 with TRBJ1-2; 9 nucleotides agree with TRBD1. The CDR3 runs to 17 residues. The V and J ends lost 4 bases and 0 bases, in that order; junction bases with no gene match: 10. Looked up from germline, CDR1 is SGHRS and CDR2 is YFSETQ. The CDR3 DNA is TGCGCCAGCAGCGAGGGGACAGGGTGGTCAGCTAACTATGGCTACACCTTC. Its translation: CASSEGTGWSANYGYTF.

The chain uses TRBV10-1 and TRBJ2-3; D not certain. Per the germline V gene, CDR1 is WNHNN and CDR2 is SYGVQD (reference sequence). V gave up 6 bases and J gave up 0 bases, with 10 bases separating them. CDR3 size: 14 residues. This CDR3 reads CASSSSDSTDTQYF. In DNA, the CDR3 is TGCGCCAGCAGCTCCAGCGACAGCACAGATACGCAGTATTTT.

The chain combines TRBV11-2 with TRBJ1-1; D uncertain. This CDR3 region has 14 residues. Between the trimmed V and J ends, which lost 5 bases and 0 bases, there was a span of 10 bases. In germline, CDR1 is SGHAT, CDR2 FQNNGV. Here the CDR3 reads CASSPRRMNTEAFF. For the CDR3, the DNA is TGTGCCAGCAGCCCCAGAAGAATGAACACTGAAGCTTTCTTT.

As concerns this clone: Other DNA sequences in this specimen translate into the identical CDR3. This chain links TRBV19 with TRBJ2-5; TRBD1 agrees at 7 bases. The CDR3 is 13 amino acids. The V gene's germline CDR1 is LNHDA and CDR2 SQIVND (reference sequence). V shed 5 bases and J 3 bases; nucleotides not matched to a gene: 3. CDR3 region: CASSLGQKETQYF. The CDR3 nucleotides are TGTGCCAGTAGTCTGGGACAGAAAGAGACCCAGTACTTC. Combining the CDR3 with reference TRBV19 and TRBJ2-5 gives the whole variable domain DGGITQSPKYLFRKEGQNVTLSCEQNLNHDAMYWYRQDPGQGLRLIYYSQIVNDFQKGDIAEGYSVSREKKESFPLTVTSAQKNPTAFYLCASSLGQKETQYFGPGTRLLVL.

The chain is built from TRBV3-1 (or the pseudogene TRBV3-2) and TRBJ2-7, with TRBD1 as a possible D gene (6 bases). This CDR3 has 16 residues. V shed 1 base and J shed 0 bases, with 13 bases lying between them. Germline V gene sequence: CDR1 LGHDT, CDR2 YNNKEL (reference sequence). The CDR3 DNA reads as TGTGCCAGCAGCCAAGGAGGGCAGGGGAGCTCCTACGAGCAGTACTTC. As protein: CASSQGGQGSSYEQYF.

This sequence joins TRBV3-1 (or the pseudogene TRBV3-2) and TRBJ2-7; 8 bases align to TRBD2. The CDR3 has 14 amino acids. J was trimmed by 2 bases and V by 4 bases; bases with no gene match: 4. From germline, CDR1 is LGHDT and CDR2 YNNKEL (reference sequence). The CDR3: CASSPTSGTYEQYF. As DNA, the CDR3 is TGTGCCAGCAGCCCTACTAGCGGAACCTACGAGCAGTACTTC.